The 5 T cell receptor beta chains below were found in one sample sequenced in a study of identical twins. TCRdb fed the 5' RACE reads into MiXCR, producing one record per CDR3 protein. This sample yields fewer than 650,000 distinct CDR3 sequences, of which around 9.6% are seen a single time; 3% belongs to the top ten. These data were also reused for a study on yellow fever vaccine responses in identical twins.

Sequencing was carried out using PBMCs. The receptors derive from a woman between 18 and 29 years old in good health.

This clonotype was detected only a few times. This sequence joins TRBV7-8 and TRBJ2-2, with D perhaps TRBD2 (5 bases). This CDR3 region has 15 residues. V shed 5 bases and J shed 2 bases, with 12 bases lying between them. Germline V lookup: CDR1 SGHVS, CDR2 FQNEAQ. The CDR3 loop is CASSRPGVNTGELFF. The CDR3 region has the DNA TGTGCCAGCAGCAGGCCCGGGGTAAACACCGGGGAGCTGTTTTTT.

This clonotype appeared many times. The chain carries TRBV9 and TRBJ2-1; 8 positions match TRBD2. V lost 3 bases to trimming and J lost 5 bases; unmatched junction nucleotides: 1. The germline CDR1 and CDR2 sequences are SGDLS and YYNGEE. This CDR3 is 13 amino acids long. CDR3 sequence (DNA): TGTGCCAGCAGCGGGACTAGCCACAATGAGCAGTTCTTC. It encodes CASSGTSHNEQFF.

This clonotype has a count of ten or more. The chain employs TRBV2 and TRBJ2-3; TRBD2 matches 8 bases. The CDR3 length is 14 residues. Germline V CDR1 and CDR2: SNHLY, FYNNEI. After removal of 8 bases from V and 5 bases from J, the junction contained 9 bases not matched to a gene. DNA of the CDR3: TGTGCCAGCGTATCTCAGCGGGAGCAAGATACGCAGTATTTT. This sequence encodes CASVSQREQDTQYF.

This rearrangement joins TRBV5-4 to TRBJ2-2; perhaps D is TRBD1 or TRBD2 (5 bases each). The CDR3 sequence is 16 residues long. Germline loops: CDR1 SGHNT, CDR2 YYREEE (reference sequence). V was clipped by 3 bases and J by 3 bases, with 15 bases between them. The CDR3: CASSSPLSGHTGELFF. Here the CDR3 DNA reads TGTGCCAGCAGCTCCCCCTTGTCGGGGCACACCGGGGAGCTGTTTTTT.

This clonotype occurred a few times. The rearrangement joins TRBV19 to TRBJ2-2; D is uncertain. Per the germline V gene, CDR1 is LNHDA and CDR2 is SQIVND (reference sequence). This CDR3 has 15 amino acids. The V end was cut by 3 bases, the J end by 0 bases, with 8 bases between. The CDR3 is CASSILLTNTGELFF. The DNA for the CDR3 is TGTGCCAGTAGTATTCTACTTACGAACACCGGGGAGCTGTTTTTT.